The next 8 T cell receptor beta chains were all read from a single sample in a study of post-analysis software for immune sequencing data. Whole-study results and caveats: Four or five TRBV segments, TRBV5-6, TRBV5-1 and TRBV20-1 among them, were found more frequent in patients than controls.

The antigens for these receptors are not known. Unique molecular identifiers were present in the TCR beta cDNA libraries. TCRdb re-called the PCR reads through MiXCR, storing one row per CDR3 protein. The sample has more than 450,000 distinct CDR3 sequences, roughly 34% seen once. Sequenced sample: blood. Receptor source: a girl aged 2-17 years with multiple sclerosis.

CDR3 loop: CASSQEAGYSYEQYF. The CDR3 bases are TGTGCCAGCAGCCAAGAGGCCGGATACTCCTACGAGCAGTACTTC. J is TRBJ2-7 and V is TRBV3-1; D is unresolved. V was shortened by 0 bases and J by 0 bases, with 9 bases between the two germline ends. This CDR3 has 15 amino acids. Germline CDR1 reads LGHDT; CDR2 reads YNNKEL (reference sequence).

The V gene is TRBV11-2, the J gene TRBJ2-3, with a tentative D call TRBD2 (5 bases). The CDR3 has 14 residues. V lost 3 bases and J lost 3, with 10 bases in between. Germline CDR1 and CDR2: SGHAT and FQNNGV. CDR3 bases: TGTGCCAGCAGCTTGGGAAGGGAGACAGATACGCAGTATTTT. Protein sequence: CASSLGRETDTQYF.

In this sample, this clonotype turned up a few times. An end of the junction differs from the germline gene, which may be a read error. The chain combines TRBV9 with TRBJ2-7; weak D call: TRBD2 (6 bases). The J call may be in error: the DNA end matches TRBJ2-5 better. The CDR3 has 14 amino acids. Germline CDR1 reads SGDLS; CDR2 reads YYNGEE. CDR3 amino acids: CAGSVDRGGETQYF. The DNA for the CDR3 is TGTGCCGGCAGCGTAGATAGAGGAGGGGAGACCCAGTACTTC.

This clonotype has more than one count but fewer than ten. The gene calls are TRBV5-1 and TRBJ2-6, with D tentatively TRBD1 or TRBD2 (5 bases each). This CDR3 is 16 amino acids long. Germline V gives CDR1 SGHRS, CDR2 YFSETQ. The V end lost 5 bases, the J end lost 3 bases, and 15 bases lay between the germline ends. In nucleotides, the CDR3 is TGCGCCAGCAGTCGGGACGGGGTGAGTGGGGCCAACGTCCTGACTTTC. Its protein product is CASSRDGVSGANVLTF. Full variable domain (rest looked up from reference TRBV5-1 and TRBJ2-6): KAGVTQTPRYLIKTRGQQVTLSCSPISGHRSVSWYQQTPGQGLQFLFEYFSETQRNKGNFPGRFSGRQFSNSRSEMNVSTLELGDSALYLCASSRDGVSGANVLTFGAGSRLTVL.

The sample holds a few counts of this clonotype. This chain uses TRBV27 with TRBJ2-1, with 9 nucleotides matching TRBD2. Germline CDR1 MNHEY, CDR2 SMNVEV (reference sequence). With 0 bases clipped from V and 4 bases from J, the junction kept 4 bases outside the gene matches. The CDR3 length is 16 residues. The CDR3 DNA follows: TGTGCCAGCAGTTTATCTCTGCGGGGGGGATACAATGAGCAGTTCTTC. It specifies CASSLSLRGGYNEQFF.

The chain uses TRBV12-3 or TRBV12-4 and TRBJ2-3; 13 bases agree with TRBD2. The CDR3 contains 18 residues. The V gene end was trimmed by 8 bases and the J gene end by 2 bases; junction bases not matched to a gene: 13. The CDR3 DNA follows: TGTGCCAGCGACGACAGACTAGCGGGGGGCCGGGTCACAGATACGCAGTATTTT. This codes for CASDDRLAGGRVTDTQYF.

This clonotype has only one observation. V gene TRBV3-1 combines with J gene TRBJ2-1, with D tentatively TRBD2 (5 bases). The germline gives CDR1 LGHDT, CDR2 YNNKEL (reference sequence). V dropped 5 bases and J dropped 4 bases, with 15 bases sitting between them. This CDR3 comprises 15 residues. The CDR3 bases are TGTGCCAGCAGCTCCCGGACTGGGCGATACAATGAGCAGTTCTTC. Protein sequence: CASSSRTGRYNEQFF.

This clonotype showed up just a few times. The CDR3 sequence: CASERGGLAGGRSYNEQFF. The CDR3 DNA follows: TGTGCCAGCGAAAGAGGGGGACTAGCGGGGGGGCGCTCCTACAATGAGCAGTTCTTC. The gene calls are TRBV12-3 or TRBV12-4 and TRBJ2-1; 16 nucleotides agree with TRBD2. The V and J ends lost 8 bases and 0 bases, in that order; junction bases with no gene match: 10. The CDR3 contains 19 residues.